This TCR beta chain was documented in a study of Graves' ophthalmopathy and Graves' hyperthyroidism. Using RNA transcripts, the TCR beta CDR3 regions were amplified. After a first-round RT-PCR with HTBI primers, a second-round multiplex PCR was run. In TCRdb, the multiplex PCR reads were re-called with MiXCR into one record per CDR3 protein. The profile shows a few hundred thousand distinct CDR3 sequences, approximately 21% of them singletons. This clonotype was recorded at least ten times. Between the trimmed V and J ends, which lost 1 base and 4 bases, there was a span of 8 bases. CDR3 length: 13 amino acids. Germline V gene data show CDR1 as SGHNT and CDR2 as YENEEA.

V and J are TRBV11-3 and TRBJ2-7; no clear D. Specimen: peripheral blood. This receptor was obtained from a woman between 18 and 29 years old with stable Graves' hyperthyroidism. Here the CDR3 DNA reads TGTGCCAGCAGCTTAGGGGCGGAGTACGAGCAGTACTTC. This translates into CASSLGAEYEQYF.